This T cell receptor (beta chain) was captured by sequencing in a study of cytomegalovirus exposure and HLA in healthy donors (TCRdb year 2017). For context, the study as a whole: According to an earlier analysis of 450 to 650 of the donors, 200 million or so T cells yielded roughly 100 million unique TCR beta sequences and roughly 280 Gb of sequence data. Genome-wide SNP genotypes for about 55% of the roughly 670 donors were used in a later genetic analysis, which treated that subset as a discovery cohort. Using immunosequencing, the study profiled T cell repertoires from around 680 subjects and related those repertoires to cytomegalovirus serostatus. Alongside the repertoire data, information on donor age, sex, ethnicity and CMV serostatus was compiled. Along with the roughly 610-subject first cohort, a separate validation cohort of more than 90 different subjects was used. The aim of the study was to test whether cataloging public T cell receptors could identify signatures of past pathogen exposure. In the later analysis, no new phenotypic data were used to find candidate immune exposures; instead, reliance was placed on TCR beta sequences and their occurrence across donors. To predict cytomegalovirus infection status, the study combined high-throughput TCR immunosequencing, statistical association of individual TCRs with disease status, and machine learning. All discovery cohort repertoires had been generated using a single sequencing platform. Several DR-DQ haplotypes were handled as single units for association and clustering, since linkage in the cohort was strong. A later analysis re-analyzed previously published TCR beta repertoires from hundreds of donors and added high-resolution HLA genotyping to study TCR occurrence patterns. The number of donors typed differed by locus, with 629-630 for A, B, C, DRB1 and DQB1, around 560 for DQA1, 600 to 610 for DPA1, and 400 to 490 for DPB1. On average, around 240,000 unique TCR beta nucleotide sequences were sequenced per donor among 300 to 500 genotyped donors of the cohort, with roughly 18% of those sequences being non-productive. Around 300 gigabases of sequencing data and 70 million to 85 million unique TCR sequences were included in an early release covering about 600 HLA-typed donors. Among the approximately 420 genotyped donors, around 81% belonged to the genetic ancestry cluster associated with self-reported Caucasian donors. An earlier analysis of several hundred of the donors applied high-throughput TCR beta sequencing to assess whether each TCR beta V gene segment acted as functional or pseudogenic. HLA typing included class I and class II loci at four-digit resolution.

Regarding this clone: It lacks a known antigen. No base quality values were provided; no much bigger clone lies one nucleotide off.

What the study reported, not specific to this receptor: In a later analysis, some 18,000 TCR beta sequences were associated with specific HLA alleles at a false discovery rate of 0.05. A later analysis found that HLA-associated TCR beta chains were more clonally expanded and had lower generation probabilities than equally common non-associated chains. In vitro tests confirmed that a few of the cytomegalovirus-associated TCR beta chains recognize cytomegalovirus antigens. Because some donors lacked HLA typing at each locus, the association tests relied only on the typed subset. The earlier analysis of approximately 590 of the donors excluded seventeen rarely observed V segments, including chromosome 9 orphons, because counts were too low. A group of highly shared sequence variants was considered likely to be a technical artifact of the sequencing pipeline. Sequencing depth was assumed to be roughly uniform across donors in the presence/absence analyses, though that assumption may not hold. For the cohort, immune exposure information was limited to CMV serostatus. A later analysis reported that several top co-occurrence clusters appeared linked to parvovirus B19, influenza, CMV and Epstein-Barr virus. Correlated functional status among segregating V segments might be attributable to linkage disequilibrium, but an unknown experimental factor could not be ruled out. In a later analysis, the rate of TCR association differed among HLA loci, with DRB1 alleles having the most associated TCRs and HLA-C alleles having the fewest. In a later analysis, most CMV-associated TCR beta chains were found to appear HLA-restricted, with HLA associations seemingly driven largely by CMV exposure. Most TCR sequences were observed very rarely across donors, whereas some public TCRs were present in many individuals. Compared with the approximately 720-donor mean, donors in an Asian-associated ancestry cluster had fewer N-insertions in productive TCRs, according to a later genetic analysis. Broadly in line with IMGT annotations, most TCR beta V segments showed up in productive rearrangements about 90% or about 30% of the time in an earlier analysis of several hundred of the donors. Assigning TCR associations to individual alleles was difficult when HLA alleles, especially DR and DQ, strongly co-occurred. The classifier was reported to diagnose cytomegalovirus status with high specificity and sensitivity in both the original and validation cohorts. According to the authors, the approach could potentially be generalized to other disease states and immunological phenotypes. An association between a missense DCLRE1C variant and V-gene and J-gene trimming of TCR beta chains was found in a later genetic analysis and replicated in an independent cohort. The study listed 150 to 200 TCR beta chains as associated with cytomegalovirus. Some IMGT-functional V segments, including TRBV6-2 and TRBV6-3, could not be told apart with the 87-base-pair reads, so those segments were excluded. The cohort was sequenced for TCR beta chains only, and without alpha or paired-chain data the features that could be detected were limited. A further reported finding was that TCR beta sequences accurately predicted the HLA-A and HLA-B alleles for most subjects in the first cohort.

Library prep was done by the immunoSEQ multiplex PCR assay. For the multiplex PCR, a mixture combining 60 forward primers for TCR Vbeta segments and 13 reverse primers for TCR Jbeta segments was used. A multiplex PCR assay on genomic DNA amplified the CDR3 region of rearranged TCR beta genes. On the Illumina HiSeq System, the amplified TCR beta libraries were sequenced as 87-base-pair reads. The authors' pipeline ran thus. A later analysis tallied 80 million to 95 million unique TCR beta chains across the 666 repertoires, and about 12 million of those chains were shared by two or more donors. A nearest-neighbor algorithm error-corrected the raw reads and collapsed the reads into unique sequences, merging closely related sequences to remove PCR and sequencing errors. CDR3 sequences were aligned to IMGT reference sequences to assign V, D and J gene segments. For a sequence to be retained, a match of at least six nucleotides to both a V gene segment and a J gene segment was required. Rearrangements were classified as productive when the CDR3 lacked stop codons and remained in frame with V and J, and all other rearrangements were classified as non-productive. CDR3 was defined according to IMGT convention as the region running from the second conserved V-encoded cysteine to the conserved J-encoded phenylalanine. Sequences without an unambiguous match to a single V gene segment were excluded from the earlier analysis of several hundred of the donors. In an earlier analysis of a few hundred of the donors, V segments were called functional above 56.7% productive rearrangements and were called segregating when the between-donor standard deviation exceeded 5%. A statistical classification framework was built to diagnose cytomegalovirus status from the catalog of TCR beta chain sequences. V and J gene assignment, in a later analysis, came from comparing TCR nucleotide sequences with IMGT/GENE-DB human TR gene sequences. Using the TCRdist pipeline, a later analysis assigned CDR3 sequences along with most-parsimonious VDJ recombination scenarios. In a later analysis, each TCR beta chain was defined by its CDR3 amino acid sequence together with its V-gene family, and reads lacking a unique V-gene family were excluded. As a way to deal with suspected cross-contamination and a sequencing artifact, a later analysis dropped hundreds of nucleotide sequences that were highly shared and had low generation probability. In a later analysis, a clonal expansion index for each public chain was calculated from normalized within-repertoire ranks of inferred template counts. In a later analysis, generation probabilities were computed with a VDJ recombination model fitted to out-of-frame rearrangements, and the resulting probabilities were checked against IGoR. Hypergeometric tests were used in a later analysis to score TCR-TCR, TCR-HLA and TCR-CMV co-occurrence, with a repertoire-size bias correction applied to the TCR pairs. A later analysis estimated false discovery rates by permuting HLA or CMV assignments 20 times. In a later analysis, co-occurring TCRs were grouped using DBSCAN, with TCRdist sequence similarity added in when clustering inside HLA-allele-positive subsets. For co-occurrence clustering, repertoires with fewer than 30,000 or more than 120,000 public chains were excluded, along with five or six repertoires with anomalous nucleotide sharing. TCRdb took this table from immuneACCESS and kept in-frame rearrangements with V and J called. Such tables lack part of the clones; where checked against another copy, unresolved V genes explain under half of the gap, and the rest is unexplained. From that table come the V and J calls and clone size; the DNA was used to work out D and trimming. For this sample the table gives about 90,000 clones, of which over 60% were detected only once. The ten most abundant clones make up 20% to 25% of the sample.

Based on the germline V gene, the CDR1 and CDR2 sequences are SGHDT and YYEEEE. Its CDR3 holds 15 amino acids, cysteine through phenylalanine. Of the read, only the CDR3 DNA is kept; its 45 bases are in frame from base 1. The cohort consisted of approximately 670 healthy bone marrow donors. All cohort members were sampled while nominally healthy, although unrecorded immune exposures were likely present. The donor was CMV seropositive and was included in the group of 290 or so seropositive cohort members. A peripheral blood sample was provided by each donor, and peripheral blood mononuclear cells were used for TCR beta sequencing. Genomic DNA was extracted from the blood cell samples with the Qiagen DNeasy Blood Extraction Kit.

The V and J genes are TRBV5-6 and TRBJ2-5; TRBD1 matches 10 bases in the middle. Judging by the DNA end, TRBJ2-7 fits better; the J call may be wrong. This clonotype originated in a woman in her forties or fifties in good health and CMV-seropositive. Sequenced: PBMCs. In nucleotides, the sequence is TGTGCCAGCAGCTTCACGACAGGGGGCGGCTACGAGCAGTACTTC. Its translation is CASSFTTGGGYEQYF.